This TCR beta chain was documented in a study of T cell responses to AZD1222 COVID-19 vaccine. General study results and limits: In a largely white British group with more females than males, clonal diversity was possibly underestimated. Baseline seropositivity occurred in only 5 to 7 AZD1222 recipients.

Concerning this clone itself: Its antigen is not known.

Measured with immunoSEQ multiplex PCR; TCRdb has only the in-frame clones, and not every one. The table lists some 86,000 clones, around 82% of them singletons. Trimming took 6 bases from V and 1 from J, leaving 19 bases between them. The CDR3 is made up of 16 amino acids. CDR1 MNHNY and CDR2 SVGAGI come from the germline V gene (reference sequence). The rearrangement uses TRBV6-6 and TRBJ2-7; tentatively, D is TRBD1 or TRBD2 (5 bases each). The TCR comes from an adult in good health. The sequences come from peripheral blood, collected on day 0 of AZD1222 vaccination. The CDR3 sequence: CASSLDPGRRSYEQYF. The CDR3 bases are TGTGCCAGCAGCCTAGACCCGGGGCGGCGGTCCTACGAGCAGTACTTC.